Listed here are 30 T cell receptor beta chains from one sample, sequenced in a study of control samples from healthy donors and cancer patients. Clones were read by immunoSEQ multiplex PCR, and TCRdb kept only the in-frame ones, dropping some. The data show some 71,000 clones, with around 87% seen just once and roughly 2.4% held by the top ten. The sequenced material came from PBMCs. These receptor sequences come from a woman aged 50 to 60 with head and neck cancer.

The gene calls are TRBV5-1 and TRBJ2-4; 11 bases agree with TRBD1. CDR1 and CDR2 from the germline V gene are SGHRS and YFSETQ. This CDR3 comprises 14 residues. V dropped 1 base and J dropped 7; count of bases not matched to a gene: 1. CDR3 loop: CASSLRDRGNIQYF. The DNA of the CDR3 is TGCGCCAGCAGCTTGCGGGACAGGGGGAACATTCAGTACTTC.

This rearrangement joins TRBV7-6 to TRBJ2-5, with 10 bases matching TRBD1. The CDR3 runs to 18 residues. Germline-derived CDR1 and CDR2 are SGHVS and FNYEAQ. V was pared by 2 bases and J by 4 bases, with 13 bases of the junction left unmatched. Here the CDR3 DNA reads TGTGCCAGCAGCTTAAGCGTTGCTTCGGGACAGGGGAGAGAGACCCAGTACTTC. Translation gives CASSLSVASGQGRETQYF.

This chain uses TRBV20-1 with TRBJ1-1; 11 bases fit TRBD1. V gave up 5 bases and J gave up 8 bases; unmatched junction bases: 1. CDR1 is DFQATT and CDR2 is SNEGSKA in the germline V gene (reference sequence). The CDR3 loop spans 11 amino acids. CDR3: CSAGDRGEAFF. The CDR3 region has the DNA TGCAGTGCTGGGGACAGGGGGGAAGCTTTCTTT.

This chain joins TRBV4-1 and TRBJ1-5; tentative D call: TRBD1 (5 bases). V was clipped by 1 base and J by 5 bases, with 12 bases between them. The CDR3 is 15 amino acids. The germline V gene has CDR1 MGHRA and CDR2 YSYEKL. In DNA form, the CDR3 reads TGCGCCAGCAGCCAAGGGTTGGGACTTTATCAGCCCCAGCATTTT. This gives the protein CASSQGLGLYQPQHF.

This chain uses TRBV6-1 with TRBJ1-2; D gene uncertain. The germline CDR1 and CDR2 sequences are MNHNS and SASEGT. V lost 0 bases, J lost 8 bases, and 10 bases lay in between. The CDR3 has 13 residues. The DNA for the CDR3 is TGTGCCAGCAGTGAAGCGCGTTTCGGAGGCTACACCTTC. Protein sequence: CASSEARFGGYTF.

The chain employs TRBV19 and TRBJ2-1; D is undetermined. Trimming took 7 bases from V and 5 from J, leaving 15 bases between them. Germline assignment: CDR1 LNHDA and CDR2 SQIVND (reference sequence). CDR3 length: 14 amino acids. The CDR3 loop reads CASTDGRFHNEQFF. In DNA, the CDR3 is TGTGCCAGTACCGACGGCCGATTTCACAATGAGCAGTTCTTC. The full variable domain, completed using reference TRBV19 and TRBJ2-1, is DGGITQSPKYLFRKEGQNVTLSCEQNLNHDAMYWYRQDPGQGLRLIYYSQIVNDFQKGDIAEGYSVSREKKESFPLTVTSAQKNPTAFYLCASTDGRFHNEQFFGPGTRLTVL.

The rearrangement joins TRBV9 to TRBJ2-7, with 10 bases identical to TRBD1. Germline values: CDR1 SGDLS, CDR2 YYNGEE. The CDR3 has 16 amino acids. V dropped 0 bases and J dropped 2; count of bases not matched to a gene: 5. CDR3 in amino acids: CASSVDLGTGAYEQYF. In DNA, the CDR3 is TGTGCCAGCAGCGTAGATTTGGGGACAGGGGCCTACGAGCAGTACTTC.

The chain carries TRBV20-1 and TRBJ2-1, with TRBD2 identical over 9 bases. There are 11 residues in the CDR3. The germline CDR1 and CDR2 sequences are DFQATT and SNEGSKA (reference sequence). Unmatched junction bases numbered 8, after V lost 6 bases and J lost 14 bases. The CDR3: CSAARGGGKFF. In nucleotides, the CDR3 is TGCAGTGCCGCGCGGGGGGGCGGGAAGTTCTTC.

The CDR3 coding sequence is TGTGCCAGCAGTGCCGACAGGGGAAATGGCTACACCTTC. It is translated as CASSADRGNGYTF. The J gene is TRBJ1-2, the V gene TRBV2, with 8 positions matching TRBD1. The CDR3 runs 13 residues. Germline V CDR1 and CDR2: SNHLY, FYNNEI. The V and J ends lost 4 bases and 6 bases, in that order; junction bases with no gene match: 4. The whole variable domain, remainder taken from reference TRBV2 and TRBJ1-2, is EPEVTQTPSHQVTQMGQEVILRCVPISNHLYFYWYRQILGQKVEFLVSFYNNEISEKSEIFDDQFSVERPDGSNFTLKIRSTKLEDSAMYFCASSADRGNGYTFGSGTRLTVV.

This clone was counted once. This chain's CDR3 is CASSRRGSVVETQYF. DNA of the CDR3: TGTGCCAGCAGCCGCCGCGGTTCCGTCGTAGAGACCCAGTACTTC. The V call is TRBV7-8, the J call TRBJ2-5; the D is unclear. Germline V gene lookup returns CDR1 SGHVS and CDR2 FQNEAQ. This CDR3 is 15 amino acids long. V lost 5 bases and J lost 4, with 17 bases in between.

This chain connects TRBV5-1 to TRBJ2-6; no definite D call. Germline CDR1 is SGHRS and CDR2 is YFSETQ. The CDR3 has 17 amino acids. The V gene lost 4 bases and the J gene lost 2 bases, with 16 bases spanning the gap. The CDR3 coding sequence is TGCGCCAGCAGCAGGCAATCTGGTACCCCTGGGGCCAACGTCCTGACTTTC. It is translated as CASSRQSGTPGANVLTF.

The chain has TRBV6-2 or TRBV6-3 and TRBJ2-7; TRBD1 is a possible D gene (5 bases). The CDR3 length is 13 residues. The V gene's germline CDR1 is MNHEY and CDR2 SVGEGT. The ends were cut back, 6 bases at V and 3 bases at J, with 12 bases in the middle. This CDR3 reads CASSQGESYEQYF. In DNA form, the CDR3 reads TGTGCCAGCAGCCAGGGCGAAAGCTACGAGCAGTACTTC.

The genes are TRBV27 and TRBJ2-6, with D hard to call. This CDR3 has 12 residues. The V and J ends lost 6 bases and 4 bases respectively, with 4 bases between them. Germline V gene sequence: CDR1 MNHEY, CDR2 SMNVEV (reference sequence). CDR3 protein: CASRSGANVLTF. CDR3 sequence (DNA): TGTGCCAGCAGGTCAGGGGCCAACGTCCTGACTTTC.

The V gene is TRBV19, the J gene TRBJ2-7, with D possibly TRBD1 on 5 matching bases. CDR1 is LNHDA and CDR2 is SQIVND in the germline V gene (reference sequence). The CDR3 spans 15 residues. V was pared by 3 bases and J by 2 bases, with 14 bases between. The CDR3 nucleotides read TGTGCCAGTAGTATGGGGCAGGGTGGAACCTACGAGCAGTACTTC. This codes for CASSMGQGGTYEQYF.

The chain links TRBV7-3 to TRBJ2-2; the D is unclear. With 5 bases removed from V and 1 base from J, the gap between germline ends came to 5 bases. Germline values: CDR1 SGHTA, CDR2 FQGTGA. The CDR3 runs to 13 residues. In DNA form, the CDR3 reads TGTGCCAGCAGCCAACAGAACACCGGGGAGCTGTTTTTT. Its translation: CASSQQNTGELFF.

The chain uses TRBV14 and TRBJ1-1; D remains ambiguous. This CDR3 has 14 residues. The germline gives CDR1 SGHDN, CDR2 FVKESK. The ends were cut back, 4 bases at V and 3 bases at J, with 12 bases in the middle. CDR3: CASSLVIMDTEAFF. In nucleotides, the CDR3 is TGTGCCAGCAGCCTAGTAATAATGGACACTGAAGCTTTCTTT.

CDR3 protein: CASSARLAGLGDTQYF. The CDR3 region has the DNA TGTGCCAGCAGCGCCCGACTAGCGGGGTTAGGGGATACGCAGTATTTT. The chain couples TRBV7-2 to TRBJ2-3, with 11 bases lining up with TRBD2. This CDR3 has 16 amino acids. Per germline, CDR1 SGHTA and CDR2 FQGNSA. V gave up 5 bases and J gave up 6 bases; unmatched junction bases: 10.

The chain is built from TRBV27 and TRBJ2-2; 14 bases match TRBD2. CDR1 MNHEY and CDR2 SMNVEV come from the germline V gene (reference sequence). V shed 4 bases, J shed 5 bases, and the junction held 9 bases outside the gene matches. The CDR3 consists of 18 residues. CDR3 sequence (DNA): TGTGCCAGCAGTTCGGGACTAGCGGGGGCACTTCCGACCGGGGAGCTGTTTTTT. Translation gives CASSSGLAGALPTGELFF.

The chain carries TRBV4-1 and TRBJ1-1; D is perhaps TRBD1 (6 bases). The V and J ends lost 0 bases and 1 base respectively, with 15 bases between them. Germline lookup yields CDR1 MGHRA and CDR2 YSYEKL. This CDR3 spans 17 amino acids. CDR3 sequence (DNA): TGCGCCAGCAGCCAAGATCCCGGGGGCGTTGGGAACACTGAAGCTTTCTTT. It yields the protein CASSQDPGGVGNTEAFF.

V usage is TRBV5-6 and J usage is TRBJ1-1, with D uncertain. Trimming took 4 bases from V and 1 from J, leaving 11 bases between them. The germline V gene encodes CDR1 SGHDT and CDR2 YYEEEE. The CDR3 spans 14 residues. CDR3 bases: TGTGCCAGCAGCCTGCCGGGCCGGAACACTGAAGCTTTCTTT. Its protein product is CASSLPGRNTEAFF.

The chain has TRBV5-4 and TRBJ2-2, with a weak D call TRBD2 (7 bases). The CDR3 spans 16 residues. Germline CDR1 and CDR2: SGHNT and YYREEE (reference sequence). The germline V and J ends were trimmed by 0 bases and 4 bases, with 13 bases remaining between them. The CDR3 region is CASSLVGGGITGELFF. The DNA for the CDR3 is TGTGCCAGCAGCTTGGTGGGAGGGGGAATCACCGGGGAGCTGTTTTTT.

This chain connects TRBV7-9 to TRBJ1-5; D remains unclear. Looked up from germline, CDR1 is SEHNR and CDR2 is FQNEAQ (reference sequence). Between the trimmed V and J ends, which lost 5 bases and 5 bases, there was a span of 16 bases. The CDR3 contains 15 residues. In nucleotides, the CDR3 is TGTGCCAGCAGCCCCGGGTTCGGGGTTGATCAGCCCCAGCATTTT. Residues: CASSPGFGVDQPQHF.

The chain is built from TRBV30 and TRBJ2-7; maybe TRBD1 (6 bases). The germline gives CDR1 GTSNPN, CDR2 SVGIG (reference sequence). The V and J ends lost 3 bases and 2 bases respectively, with 11 bases between them. CDR3 length: 13 residues. CDR3 region: CAWRGPGAYEQYF. Written as DNA, the CDR3 is TGTGCCTGGAGGGGCCCAGGGGCCTACGAGCAGTACTTC.

The gene calls are TRBV3-1 (or the pseudogene TRBV3-2) and TRBJ2-2, with 8 bases matching TRBD2. Trimming cost V 1 base and J 6 bases; bases outside gene matches: 4. The CDR3 totals 15 residues. From germline, CDR1 is LGHDT and CDR2 YNNKEL (reference sequence). The CDR3 spells CASSQAGGRPGELFF. The CDR3 coding sequence is TGTGCCAGCAGCCAAGCGGGGGGGCGGCCCGGGGAGCTGTTTTTT.

V gene TRBV4-2 combines with J gene TRBJ1-2; 9 bases agree with TRBD1. The ends lost 0 bases at V and 7 bases at J; junction bases unmatched: 3. CDR1 and CDR2 from the germline V gene are LGHNA and YNFKEQ. The CDR3 runs to 14 residues. CDR3 amino acids: CASSQDKDRGGYTF. The CDR3 bases are TGTGCCAGCAGCCAAGATAAGGACAGGGGTGGCTACACCTTC.

In DNA, the CDR3 is TGTGCCAGTAGTATCTCACCGGGACTCCAAAGAGGTCTTGGCTACACCTTC. Translating it yields CASSISPGLQRGLGYTF. The gene calls are TRBV19 and TRBJ1-2, with D possibly being TRBD1 (5 bases). Trimming cost V 3 bases and J 7 bases, with 24 bases left between them. CDR1 and CDR2 (germline): LNHDA, SQIVND (reference sequence). This CDR3 region has 17 residues.

The chain uses TRBV19 and TRBJ1-5; D not resolved. Trimming cost V 4 bases and J 0 bases, with 13 bases left between them. The CDR3 is 16 residues long. The V gene's germline CDR1 is LNHDA and CDR2 SQIVND (reference sequence). Written as DNA, the CDR3 is TGTGCCAGTAGTACACCCCTAGGGCCTAGCAATCAGCCCCAGCATTTT. It specifies CASSTPLGPSNQPQHF. The full variable domain, in which reference TRBV19 and TRBJ1-5 provide the parts outside the CDR3, is DGGITQSPKYLFRKEGQNVTLSCEQNLNHDAMYWYRQDPGQGLRLIYYSQIVNDFQKGDIAEGYSVSREKKESFPLTVTSAQKNPTAFYLCASSTPLGPSNQPQHFGDGTRLSIL.

V is TRBV5-1 and J is TRBJ2-2; 9 bases are a match to TRBD2. J gave up 1 base and V 0 bases, and 4 bases lay outside the gene matches. Germline V gives CDR1 SGHRS, CDR2 YFSETQ. This CDR3 comprises 17 residues. The CDR3 loop is CASSLVPLAGNTGELFF. DNA of the CDR3: TGCGCCAGCAGCTTGGTACCACTAGCGGGGAACACCGGGGAGCTGTTTTTT.

The gene calls are TRBV10-1 and TRBJ2-1, with D hard to call. The CDR3 spans 10 residues. With 6 bases removed from V and 10 bases from J, the gap between germline ends came to 7 bases. The germline gives CDR1 WNHNN, CDR2 SYGVQD (reference sequence). CDR3 amino acids: CASRALEQFF. CDR3 bases: TGCGCCAGCAGGGCGCTCGAGCAGTTCTTC.

This clone was observed a handful of times. The chain carries TRBV11-2 and TRBJ1-3; D gene unclear. With 5 bases removed from V and 2 bases from J, the gap between germline ends came to 16 bases. Germline V gene sequence: CDR1 SGHAT, CDR2 FQNNGV. This CDR3 is built from 16 residues. CDR3 sequence reads: CASSPLGVVAGNTIYF. CDR3 in DNA: TGTGCCAGCAGCCCGCTGGGAGTTGTAGCTGGAAACACCATATATTTT.